The sequence of this T cell receptor beta chain was determined in a study of blood T cell dynamics during melanoma immunotherapy. This CDR3 spans 13 amino acids. V was shortened by 4 bases and J by 2 bases, with 9 bases between the two germline ends. The germline V gene has CDR1 SGHTS and CDR2 YDEGEE. Time point in this sample: week 3, after first cycle of checkpoint inhibitor. Generated by immunoSEQ multiplex PCR, the TCRdb table keeps only in-frame clones and is missing some. Of 10,000 to 15,000 clones detected, over 75% appear once; the ten largest clones hold about 4%. V and J are TRBV5-8 and TRBJ1-2, with D perhaps TRBD1 (6 bases). Sequenced material: blood, taken from a patient treated with checkpoint blockade. This TCR was sampled from a human donor with melanoma. The CDR3 is CASSPTGNYGYTF. CDR3 sequence (DNA): TGTGCCAGCAGCCCAACAGGGAACTATGGCTACACCTTC.